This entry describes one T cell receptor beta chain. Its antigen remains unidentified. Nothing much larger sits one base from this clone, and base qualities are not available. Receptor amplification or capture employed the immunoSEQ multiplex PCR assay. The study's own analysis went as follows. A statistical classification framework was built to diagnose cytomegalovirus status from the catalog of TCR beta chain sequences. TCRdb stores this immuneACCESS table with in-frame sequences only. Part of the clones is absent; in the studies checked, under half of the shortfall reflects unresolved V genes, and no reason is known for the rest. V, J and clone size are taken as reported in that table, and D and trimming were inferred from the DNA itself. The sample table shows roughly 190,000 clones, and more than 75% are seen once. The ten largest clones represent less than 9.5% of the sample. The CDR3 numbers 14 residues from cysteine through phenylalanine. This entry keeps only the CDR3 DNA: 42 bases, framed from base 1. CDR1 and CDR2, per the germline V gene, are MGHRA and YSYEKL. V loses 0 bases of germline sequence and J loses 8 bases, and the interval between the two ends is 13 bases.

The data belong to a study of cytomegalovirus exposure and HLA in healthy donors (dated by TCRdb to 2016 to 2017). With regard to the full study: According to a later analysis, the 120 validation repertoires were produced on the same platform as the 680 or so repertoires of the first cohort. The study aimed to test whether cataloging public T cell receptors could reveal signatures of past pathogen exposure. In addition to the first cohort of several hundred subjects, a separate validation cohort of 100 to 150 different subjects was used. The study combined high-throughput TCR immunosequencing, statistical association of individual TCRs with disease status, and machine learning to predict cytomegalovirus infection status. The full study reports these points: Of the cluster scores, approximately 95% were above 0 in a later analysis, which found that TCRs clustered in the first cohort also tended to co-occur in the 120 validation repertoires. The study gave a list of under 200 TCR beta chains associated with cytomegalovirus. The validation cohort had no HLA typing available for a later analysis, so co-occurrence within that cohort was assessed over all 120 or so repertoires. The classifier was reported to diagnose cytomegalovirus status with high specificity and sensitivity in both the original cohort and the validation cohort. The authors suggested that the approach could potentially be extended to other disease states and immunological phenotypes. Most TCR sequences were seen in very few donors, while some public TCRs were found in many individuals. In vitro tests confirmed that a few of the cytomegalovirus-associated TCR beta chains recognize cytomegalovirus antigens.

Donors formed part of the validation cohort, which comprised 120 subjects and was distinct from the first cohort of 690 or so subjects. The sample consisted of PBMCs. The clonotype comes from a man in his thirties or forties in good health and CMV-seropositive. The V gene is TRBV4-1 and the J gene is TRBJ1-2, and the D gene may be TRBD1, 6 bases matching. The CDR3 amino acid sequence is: CASSQDGTSYGYTF. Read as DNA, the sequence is TGCGCCAGCAGCCAAGACGGGACAAGCTACGGCTACACCTTC.